The 18 T cell receptor beta chains reported below all come from one sample, sequenced in a study of OX40 agonist ivuxolimab in advanced cancers. Sequencing was performed with immunoSEQ multiplex PCR; in TCRdb, only in-frame clones are kept and a portion is missing. The data hold about 74,000 clones, with roughly 88% observed a single time. The sequencing here drew on CD4+ or CD8+ T cells sorted from blood, taken in a trial of the OX40 agonist ivuxolimab. Every receptor here comes from an adult with an advanced solid tumor such as melanoma, head and neck, liver or kidney cancer.

V and J are TRBV7-2 and TRBJ2-7; unclear D gene. Germline V gene sequence: CDR1 SGHTA, CDR2 FQGNSA. V was shortened by 6 bases and J by 6 bases, with 21 bases between the two germline ends. This CDR3 is built from 15 residues. CDR3 bases: TGTGCCAGCAGTTCGGGCGGTGACCGAAAGGCCGAGCAGTACTTC. This codes for CASSSGGDRKAEQYF.

V is TRBV6-1 and J is TRBJ1-2, with TRBD1 identical over 11 bases. Trimming cost V 4 bases and J 4 bases; bases outside gene matches: 8. Germline V gene sequence: CDR1 MNHNS, CDR2 SASEGT. This CDR3 region has 16 residues. The CDR3 protein is CASSGLGQGAGYGYTF. In DNA, the CDR3 is TGTGCCAGCAGTGGGTTAGGACAGGGGGCGGGCTATGGCTACACCTTC.

J is TRBJ2-7 and V is TRBV11-2; TRBD2 matches at 7 bases. This CDR3 is 15 amino acids long. Germline trimming cut 4 bases from V and 0 bases from J; bases unmatched to any gene: 6. Per the germline V gene, CDR1 is SGHAT and CDR2 is FQNNGV. The CDR3 spells CASSSLRTSSYEQYF. As DNA, the CDR3 is TGTGCCAGCAGCTCCCTCCGGACTAGCTCCTACGAGCAGTACTTC.

As DNA, the CDR3 is TGTGCCTGGAGTGTGGCCTTTTTCGACGAGCAGTACTTC. This codes for CAWSVAFFDEQYF. The rearrangement joins TRBV30 to TRBJ2-7; D unresolved. The CDR3 extends over 13 amino acids. Germline V lookup: CDR1 GTSNPN, CDR2 SVGIG (reference sequence). Deletions cut 0 bases from V and 5 bases from J, with 11 bases between.

This clone was seen a single time. The chain recombines TRBV2 with TRBJ1-2; D unclear. V lost 7 bases and J 4 bases, leaving 7 bases between the germline ends. There are 11 residues in the CDR3. In germline, CDR1 is SNHLY, CDR2 FYNNEI. The CDR3 reads CASTERYGYTF. The CDR3 DNA follows: TGTGCCAGCACCGAGCGCTATGGCTACACCTTC.

J is TRBJ1-2 and V is TRBV21-1. TRBV21-1 is reported as a pseudogene. CDR3 length equals 11 residues. CDR3 sequence reads: CASKVGYGYTF. The CDR3 DNA sequence: TGTGCCAGCAAGGTCGGCTATGGCTACACCTTC.

This clone has a handful of counts. The CDR3 nucleotides read TGCGCCAGCAGCCAAGTCGACTTGGGACTAGCGGGAGCCAATGAGCAGTTCTTC. This sequence encodes CASSQVDLGLAGANEQFF. The chain joins TRBV4-1 to TRBJ2-1; 14 nucleotides agree with TRBD2. Germline values: CDR1 MGHRA, CDR2 YSYEKL. This CDR3 comprises 18 residues. Germline trimming cut 1 base from V and 6 bases from J; bases unmatched to any gene: 8.

V is TRBV4-3 and J is TRBJ2-4, with D perhaps TRBD1 (6 bases). Trimming shortened V by 0 bases and J by 7 bases, and 19 bases separated the two germline ends. The germline V gene encodes CDR1 LGHNA and CDR2 YSLEER. This CDR3 spans 17 amino acids. The CDR3 nucleotides read TGCGCCAGCAGCCAAGATAGAGGAAGGGGGAAAGGGAACATTCAGTACTTC. Translating gives CASSQDRGRGKGNIQYF.

The chain combines TRBV28 with TRBJ2-2; D is possibly TRBD1 (6 bases). The ends were cut back, 6 bases at V and 5 bases at J, with 16 bases in the middle. This CDR3 has 15 residues. Germline V gene sequence: CDR1 MDHEN, CDR2 SYDVKM. This CDR3 is CASRRQVTRTGELFF. The CDR3 coding sequence is TGTGCCAGCAGGAGACAGGTGACTCGGACCGGGGAGCTGTTTTTT.

This chain uses TRBV7-9 with TRBJ2-5; no firm D call. This CDR3 has 13 residues. Germline V gene sequence: CDR1 SEHNR, CDR2 FQNEAQ (reference sequence). V gave up 2 bases and J gave up 2 bases, with 6 bases separating them. For the CDR3, the DNA is TGTGCCAGCAGCTTAAACCAGCAAGAGACCCAGTACTTC. Its protein product is CASSLNQQETQYF.

The chain uses TRBV10-3 and TRBJ1-1, with no clear D. V lost 7 bases, J lost 1 base, and 10 bases lay in between. This CDR3 is built from 13 residues. The germline gives CDR1 ENHRY, CDR2 SYGVKD. The CDR3 is CAITAVANTEAFF. CDR3 DNA sequence: TGTGCCATCACCGCCGTTGCGAACACTGAAGCTTTCTTT.

The rearrangement links TRBV18 to TRBJ1-1; D is possibly TRBD1 (5 bases). This CDR3 has 14 amino acids. Trimming took 6 bases from V and 3 from J, leaving 14 bases between them. Germline values: CDR1 KGHSH, CDR2 LQKENI. CDR3 sequence: CASSDRGRDTEAFF. Written as DNA, the CDR3 is TGTGCCAGCTCCGATCGGGGCAGGGACACTGAAGCTTTCTTT.

The chain links TRBV19 to TRBJ2-7, with 8 positions matching TRBD1. This CDR3 spans 18 amino acids. Germline CDR1 LNHDA, CDR2 SQIVND (reference sequence). Trimming cost V 3 bases and J 3 bases; bases outside gene matches: 16. The CDR3 reads CASSIRVGDGQGGYEQYF. The CDR3 DNA sequence: TGTGCCAGTAGTATTCGTGTAGGGGACGGACAGGGTGGCTACGAGCAGTACTTC.

CDR3 sequence: CASSPEADTQYF. The CDR3 DNA follows: TGCGCCAGCAGCCCGGAAGCCGATACGCAGTATTTT. The chain uses TRBV5-1 and TRBJ2-3, with no clear D. The CDR3 consists of 12 residues. V shed 4 bases and J shed 6 bases, with 9 bases lying between them. Germline CDR1 is SGHRS and CDR2 is YFSETQ.

The genes are TRBV6-6 and TRBJ2-7; TRBD2 might be the D (5 bases). Trimming shortened V by 2 bases and J by 5 bases, and 19 bases separated the two germline ends. Germline V gene data show CDR1 as MNHNY and CDR2 as SVGAGI (reference sequence). The CDR3 is 16 amino acids. This CDR3 is CASSYRPGSKFDEQYF. DNA for the CDR3: TGTGCCAGCAGTTACCGACCGGGGTCAAAGTTCGACGAGCAGTACTTC.

This clone was counted between two and nine times. The CDR3 DNA follows: TGTGCCAGCAGCTTGGCCGGGCTAGGAGAGACCCAGTACTTC. Its protein product is CASSLAGLGETQYF. This rearrangement joins TRBV5-4 to TRBJ2-5; unclear D gene. Per the germline V gene, CDR1 is SGHNT and CDR2 is YYREEE (reference sequence). Trimming removed 0 bases from V and 4 bases from J, with 10 bases in between. The CDR3 runs to 14 residues. The variable domain in full, with the rest retrieved from reference TRBV5-4 and TRBJ2-5, is ETGVTQSPTHLIKTRGQQVTLRCSSQSGHNTVSWYQQALGQGPQFIFQYYREEENGRGNFPPRFSGLQFPNYSSELNVNALELDDSALYLCASSLAGLGETQYFGPGTRLLVL.

This clone has a single count. The chain uses TRBV5-1 and TRBJ1-2, with D possibly being TRBD1 (5 bases). The V gene's germline CDR1 is SGHRS and CDR2 YFSETQ. The V end was cut by 0 bases, the J end by 4 bases, with 13 bases between. The CDR3 length is 15 residues. The CDR3 coding sequence is TGCGCCAGCAGCTTGGATTCAGGGCAAGGCTATGGCTACACCTTC. Amino acids: CASSLDSGQGYGYTF.

This chain links TRBV7-2 with TRBJ2-6; a weak D match, TRBD1 (7 bases). CDR3 length equals 19 residues. V gave up 4 bases and J gave up 0 bases, with 19 bases separating them. Germline values: CDR1 SGHTA, CDR2 FQGNSA. The CDR3 sequence: CASSSDRDSGYSGANVLTF. The DNA of the CDR3 is TGTGCCAGCAGCTCCGATCGGGACAGCGGGTACTCTGGGGCCAACGTCCTGACTTTC.